The T cell receptor beta chain under discussion was sequenced for a study of post-analysis software for immune sequencing data. Points from the study as a whole: Among 5 or 6 TRBV segments more frequent in patients than controls were TRBV5-6, TRBV5-1 and TRBV20-1. Strong co-clustering by F measure was seen for same-batch samples.

Comments on this clonotype: Its target is unknown.

The library was made from cDNA and included unique molecular identifiers. TCRdb analysed the PCR reads with MiXCR anew, one entry per CDR3 protein. Among approximately 440,000 distinct CDR3 sequences listed, around 40% were seen once. Trimming removed 2 bases from V and 0 bases from J, with 10 bases in between. The CDR3 is 15 amino acids. Germline CDR1 SGDLS, CDR2 YYNGEE. The V and J genes are TRBV9 and TRBJ2-3, with D perhaps TRBD1 or TRBD2 (6 bases each). The specimen was blood. The source is a girl between 10 and 17 years old with multiple sclerosis. In DNA form, the CDR3 reads TGTGCCAGCAGCGTGATGGGGGGCAGCACAGATACGCAGTATTTT. Translating gives CASSVMGGSTDTQYF.